This T cell receptor (beta chain) came from a study of HIV-infected children after antiretroviral therapy interruption. About the research overall: Weeks 0, 12, interruption end (24 or 48), and about 3 years post-study gave interruption-arm samples.

The length of the CDR3 is 10 residues. Germline-derived CDR1 and CDR2 are PRHDT and FYEKMQ (reference sequence). V lost 5 bases, J lost 5 bases, and 3 bases lay in between. Treatment described: PENTA 11 planned treatment interruption arm or continuous ART arm. This clonotype showed up just a few times. RNA-based 3' RACE libraries used unique molecular identifiers. In TCRdb, the 3' RACE reads were re-called with MiXCR into one record per CDR3 protein. The sample contains fewer than 100,000 distinct CDR3 sequences, 5.5% to 8.5% of which appear only once. This chain joins TRBV13 and TRBJ1-2, with no clear D. This sample comprised CD45RA+ CD4+ T cells from PBMCs, pooled from several time points, obtained from a donor given antiretroviral therapy, either interrupted or continuous. Sample subset: naive CD4+ CD45RA+ CD45RO- T cells. The sequence was obtained from a pool of human donors with HIV. In DNA, the CDR3 is TGTGCCAGCAGCGGTTATGGCTACACCTTC. It specifies CASSGYGYTF.